Here is one T cell receptor beta chain with its context. The antigen is undetermined. Treatment specified: AdE1-LMPpoly-expanded autologous EBV-specific T-cell therapy followed by anti-PD-1 nivolumab. Clones were sequenced by immunoSEQ multiplex PCR, and TCRdb holds only the in-frame ones, with some missing. The sample lists 20,000 or so clones, around 82% seen once, with approximately 29% in the top ten. These data belong to a study of EBV T-cell therapy then PD-1 blockade in nasopharyngeal carcinoma. This TCR derives from a man aged 35-49 years with nasopharyngeal carcinoma. This specimen was CD8+ T cells from blood, taken at approximately day 60 from a patient whose treatment included autologous EBV-specific T cells and nivolumab.

This CDR3 is CASSATTSASPTDTQYF. The CDR3 nucleotides are TGTGCCAGCAGCGCAACCACTAGCGCCTCGCCCACAGATACGCAGTATTTT. The chain combines TRBV9 with TRBJ2-3, with 7 bases identical to TRBD2. After removal of 3 bases from V and 2 bases from J, the junction contained 12 bases not matched to a gene. The CDR3 loop spans 17 amino acids. Germline CDR1 is SGDLS and CDR2 is YYNGEE.